This TCR beta chain was retrieved from a study of lymphopenia after photon versus proton radiotherapy. Method: immunoSEQ multiplex PCR; TCRdb's copy keeps in-frame clones and lacks some. The profile shows around 20,000 clones, about 90% of them singletons. A remark on this clone: Its antigen is not known.

General observations from the study: Only patients who died were analyzed for survival; proton advantage is unproven. Oligoclonal CD8+ Temra expansion after nadir drove photon patients' diversity drop.

The CDR3 is 16 residues long. Germline trimming cut 4 bases from V and 5 bases from J; bases unmatched to any gene: 9. Looked up from germline, CDR1 is SGHRS and CDR2 is YFSETQ. This material consisted of peripheral blood, taken from a patient treated with proton-based radiotherapy. This chain uses TRBV5-1 with TRBJ2-5; 12 positions agree with TRBD2. The sequence came from a woman in her sixties or seventies with pancreatic cancer. Some clones in this sample may be carry-over from other donors' samples. The CDR3 is CASSTGLAGQMETQYF. The DNA for the CDR3 is TGCGCCAGCAGCACAGGACTAGCGGGACAAATGGAGACCCAGTACTTC.